The rows below give T cell receptor beta chains drawn from one sample of a study of regulatory and conventional T cells in RAG deficiency. Using immunoSEQ multiplex PCR, the repertoire was profiled, and TCRdb retains in-frame clones only, with some absent. The repertoire holds several thousand clones, with around 93% as singletons. This same sample was also part of a study on regulatory T cells.

What was sequenced was CD127- CD25+ CD4+ Tregs sorted from blood. Every receptor here comes from a human donor in good health. The CDR3 runs from the conserved cysteine through the conserved F or W. The D gene is left open where the match is weak. Rows give clone size only sometimes, using once, few, many, or a class for an expanded clone.

j_gene: TRBJ1-6; v_gene: TRBV20-1; abundance: few; d_gene: TRBD1; CDR3nt: TGCAGTGCTCTTAACAGGGGCACCCTCCACTTT; CDR3aa: CSALNRGTLHF
j_gene: TRBJ2-1; v_gene: TRBV19; abundance: -; d_gene: -; CDR3nt: TGTGCCAGTAGTATGCGGAGGGTCTTTGGCAATGAGCAGTTCTTC; CDR3aa: CASSMRRVFGNEQFF
j_gene: TRBJ1-1; v_gene: TRBV5-1; abundance: -; d_gene: TRBD1; CDR3nt: TGCGCCAGCAGCTTATCGACAGGGCTTACTGAAGCTTTCTTT; CDR3aa: CASSLSTGLTEAFF
j_gene: TRBJ2-7; v_gene: TRBV4-2; abundance: -; d_gene: TRBD2; CDR3nt: TGTGCCAGCAGCCCCGGGACTAGCGGGAGTCGAAACCCCTTCGAGCAGTACTTC; CDR3aa: CASSPGTSGSRNPFEQYF
j_gene: TRBJ2-1; v_gene: TRBV2; abundance: -; d_gene: TRBD2; CDR3nt: TGTGCCAGCCTGGCGGGAGAGGGGTTAAGCAATGAGCAGTTCTTC; CDR3aa: CASLAGEGLSNEQFF
j_gene: TRBJ1-1; v_gene: TRBV19; abundance: -; d_gene: TRBD1; CDR3nt: TGTGCCAGTATCCACGACAGGGGCATATACACTGAAGCTTTCTTT; CDR3aa: CASIHDRGIYTEAFF
j_gene: TRBJ2-1; v_gene: TRBV12-5; abundance: -; d_gene: -; CDR3nt: TGTGCTAGTGGTTTGGTAGCGATCAATGAGCAGTTCTTC; CDR3aa: CASGLVAINEQFF
j_gene: TRBJ1-1; v_gene: TRBV7-9; abundance: -; d_gene: -; CDR3nt: TGTGCCAGCAGCGCTCTCGGCCAGGGTGAAGCTTTCTTT; CDR3aa: CASSALGQGEAFF
j_gene: TRBJ2-2; v_gene: TRBV9; abundance: -; d_gene: TRBD1; CDR3nt: TGTGCCAGCAGCTATAGAGCAGGGGGCACCGGGGAGCTGTTTTTT; CDR3aa: CASSYRAGGTGELFF
j_gene: TRBJ2-3; v_gene: TRBV5-6; abundance: -; d_gene: -; CDR3nt: TGTGCCAGCAGCCCCGTGAAGAAGCCCACAGATACGCAGTATTTT; CDR3aa: CASSPVKKPTDTQYF
j_gene: TRBJ2-1; v_gene: TRBV19; abundance: -; d_gene: TRBD1; CDR3nt: TGTGCCAGTAGTGCTTCGACAGGGTGGGTGAGGTATGAGCAGTTCTTC; CDR3aa: CASSASTGWVRYEQFF
j_gene: TRBJ1-1; v_gene: TRBV19; abundance: -; d_gene: -; CDR3nt: TGTGCCAGTAGGACAGACACACTCCCCCCGAACACTGAAGCTTTCTTT; CDR3aa: CASRTDTLPPNTEAFF
j_gene: TRBJ1-4; v_gene: TRBV18; abundance: -; d_gene: -; CDR3nt: TGTGCCAGCTCACGGCAGGCAACTAATGAAAAACTGTTTTTT; CDR3aa: CASSRQATNEKLFF
j_gene: TRBJ1-2; v_gene: TRBV6-5; abundance: -; d_gene: -; CDR3nt: TGTGCCAGCAGTTATCAGGGCATTCTCGGCTATGGCTACACCTTC; CDR3aa: CASSYQGILGYGYTF
j_gene: TRBJ2-1; v_gene: TRBV15; abundance: -; d_gene: TRBD2; CDR3nt: TGTGCCACCAGGAGAGTGACTGGACTAGCGGGACTGGATGAGCAGTTCTTC; CDR3aa: CATRRVTGLAGLDEQFF
j_gene: TRBJ1-2; v_gene: TRBV6-5; abundance: -; d_gene: TRBD1; CDR3nt: TGTGCCAGCAACACGGGACAGGGCTATGGCTACACCTTC; CDR3aa: CASNTGQGYGYTF
j_gene: TRBJ2-1; v_gene: TRBV20-1; abundance: once; d_gene: -; CDR3nt: TGCAGTGCCGAGCCAGGCGAGCAGTTCTTC; CDR3aa: CSAEPGEQFF
j_gene: TRBJ2-1; v_gene: TRBV7-6; abundance: -; d_gene: -; CDR3nt: TGTGCCAGCAGCTTAGGAGAGACTGGCTCCTACAATGAGCAGTTCTTC; CDR3aa: CASSLGETGSYNEQFF
j_gene: TRBJ1-3; v_gene: TRBV27; abundance: -; d_gene: -; CDR3nt: TGTGCCAGCAGTTTTAACAGGGGAAACACCATATATTTT; CDR3aa: CASSFNRGNTIYF
j_gene: TRBJ2-2; v_gene: TRBV6-5; abundance: -; d_gene: -; CDR3nt: TGTGCCAGCAGAGTCCCCGGTCCGGGGTCCGGGGAGCTGTTTTTT; CDR3aa: CASRVPGPGSGELFF
j_gene: TRBJ2-7; v_gene: TRBV9; abundance: -; d_gene: TRBD1; CDR3nt: TGTGCCAGCAGCGTCGGACAGGGGCCCTACGAGCAGTACTTC; CDR3aa: CASSVGQGPYEQYF
j_gene: TRBJ1-1; v_gene: TRBV11-3; abundance: once; d_gene: -; CDR3nt: TGTGCCAGCAGCCCCAAGGGAGGGAGGGACACTGAAGCTTTCTTT; CDR3aa: CASSPKGGRDTEAFF
j_gene: TRBJ1-1; v_gene: TRBV18; abundance: -; d_gene: -; CDR3nt: TGTGCCAGCTCACCTATTGAGGCGGGGTTATTAGTGAACACTGAAGCTTTCTTT; CDR3aa: CASSPIEAGLLVNTEAFF
j_gene: TRBJ1-4; v_gene: TRBV4-3; abundance: -; d_gene: TRBD1; CDR3nt: TGCGCCAGCAGCCCCGGGACAGGCCCTAATGAAAAACTGTTTTTT; CDR3aa: CASSPGTGPNEKLFF
j_gene: TRBJ1-1; v_gene: TRBV5-1; abundance: -; d_gene: -; CDR3nt: TGCGCCAGCAGCTTGGGTCAGGGGCTGGAAGCTTTCTTT; CDR3aa: CASSLGQGLEAFF
j_gene: TRBJ1-4; v_gene: TRBV7-6; abundance: -; d_gene: -; CDR3nt: TGTGCCAGCAGCCCAGGTCCCAATGAAAAACTGTTTTTT; CDR3aa: CASSPGPNEKLFF
j_gene: TRBJ1-5; v_gene: TRBV9; abundance: -; d_gene: -; CDR3nt: TGTGCCAGCAGCGCCTCACAACAGGGTGCCCAGCATTTT; CDR3aa: CASSASQQGAQHF
j_gene: TRBJ2-1; v_gene: TRBV7-8; abundance: few; d_gene: TRBD2; CDR3nt: TGTGCCAGCAGCTCATCGATGGGTGGACTAGCGGGAGAACTCACTGGCTACAATGAGCAGTTCTTC; CDR3aa: CASSSSMGGLAGELTGYNEQFF
j_gene: TRBJ1-6; v_gene: TRBV20-1; abundance: -; d_gene: TRBD1; CDR3nt: TGCAGTGCTCTTAACAGGGGCCCCCTCCACTTT; CDR3aa: CSALNRGPLHF
j_gene: TRBJ1-1; v_gene: TRBV6-1; abundance: -; d_gene: TRBD1; CDR3nt: TGTGCCAGCAGCGTAGGACAGGGTGGCACTGAAGCTTTCTTT; CDR3aa: CASSVGQGGTEAFF
j_gene: TRBJ2-2; v_gene: TRBV10-2; abundance: -; d_gene: TRBD2; CDR3nt: TGCGCCAGCAGCCTTGGGGAGGGTGGTGCCGGGGAGCTGTTTTTT; CDR3aa: CASSLGEGGAGELFF
j_gene: TRBJ2-3; v_gene: TRBV9; abundance: -; d_gene: -; CDR3nt: TGTGCCAGCAGCGTAGACGGACTCACAGATACGCAGTATTTT; CDR3aa: CASSVDGLTDTQYF
j_gene: TRBJ1-2; v_gene: TRBV5-1; abundance: -; d_gene: -; CDR3nt: TGCGCCAGCAGCTTGGAAGGCGGGAGGACCTATGGCTACACCTTC; CDR3aa: CASSLEGGRTYGYTF
j_gene: TRBJ2-1; v_gene: TRBV6-6; abundance: -; d_gene: -; CDR3nt: TGTGCCAGCAGTTACCGGGGGAGCTCCTACAATGAGCAGTTCTTC; CDR3aa: CASSYRGSSYNEQFF
j_gene: TRBJ2-7; v_gene: TRBV6-5; abundance: -; d_gene: -; CDR3nt: TGTGCCAGCAGATCCACAGGGCGTGGAGCCGAGCAGTACTTC; CDR3aa: CASRSTGRGAEQYF
j_gene: TRBJ2-1; v_gene: TRBV27; abundance: -; d_gene: -; CDR3nt: TGTGCCAGCAGGGTACGGGTCAATAGTTTCAATGAGCAGTTCTTC; CDR3aa: CASRVRVNSFNEQFF
j_gene: TRBJ2-2; v_gene: TRBV15; abundance: -; d_gene: -; CDR3nt: TGTGCCACCAGCCCGGCAGGGGACCGTACCGGGGAGCTGTTTTTT; CDR3aa: CATSPAGDRTGELFF